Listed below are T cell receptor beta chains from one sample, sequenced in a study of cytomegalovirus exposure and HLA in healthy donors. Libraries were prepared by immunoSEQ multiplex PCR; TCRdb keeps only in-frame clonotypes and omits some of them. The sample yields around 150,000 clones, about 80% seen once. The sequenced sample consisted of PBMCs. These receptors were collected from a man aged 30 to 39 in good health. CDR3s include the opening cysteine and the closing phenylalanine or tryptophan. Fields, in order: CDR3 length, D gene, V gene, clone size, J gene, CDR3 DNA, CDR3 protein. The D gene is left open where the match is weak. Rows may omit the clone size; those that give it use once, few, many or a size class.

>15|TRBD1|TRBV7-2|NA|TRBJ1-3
TGTGCCAGCAGCCGACAGAGGGGGCTTGGAAACACCATATATTTT
CASSRQRGLGNTIYF
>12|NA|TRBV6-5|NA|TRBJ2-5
TGTGCCAGCACCGATCTTGGGCAGCCCCAGTACTTC
CASTDLGQPQYF
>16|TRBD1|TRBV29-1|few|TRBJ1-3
TGCAGCGTTGAGGCATGGACAGGGACCCCTGGAAACACCATATATTTT
CSVEAWTGTPGNTIYF
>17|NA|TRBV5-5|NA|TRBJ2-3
TGTGCCAGCAGCAGTACCCCCGGTGGCAGGGGACCAGGGACGCAGTATTTT
CASSSTPGGRGPGTQYF
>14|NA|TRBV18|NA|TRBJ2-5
TGTGCCAGCTCACCACCAGCCGTCGGAGAGACCCAGTACTTC
CASSPPAVGETQYF
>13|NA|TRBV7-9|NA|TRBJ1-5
TGTTCCAGCAGCTTAGCCGGGATCTCGGCCCAGCATTTT
CSSSLAGISAQHF
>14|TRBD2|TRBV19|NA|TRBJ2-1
TGTGCCAGTAGGGACCTGACTAGCGGGAATGAGCAGTTCTTC
CASRDLTSGNEQFF
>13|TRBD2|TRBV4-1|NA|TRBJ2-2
TGCGCCATTAGCGGGTCGAACACCGGGGAGCTGTTTTTT
CAISGSNTGELFF
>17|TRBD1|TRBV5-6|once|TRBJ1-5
TGTGCCAGCAGCTTGGCTGGGACAGGGCTCAATATCCAGCCCCAGCATTTT
CASSLAGTGLNIQPQHF
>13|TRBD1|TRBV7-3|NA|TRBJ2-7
TGTGCCAGCAGCCCGGGACAGGGCGGCGAGCAGTACTTC
CASSPGQGGEQYF
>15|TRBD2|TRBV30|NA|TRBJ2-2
TGTGCCTCCCTAATGGCTAGCGGATACACCGGGGAGCTGTTTTTT
CASLMASGYTGELFF
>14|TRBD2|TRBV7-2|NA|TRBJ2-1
TGTGCCAGCAGCCAGGAGCTAGCGGGAGGTAAGCAGTTCTTC
CASSQELAGGKQFF